The source of this T cell receptor beta chain is a study of graft-versus-host responses after intestinal transplantation (dated by TCRdb to 2020 to 2023). For the wider study: The transplants that recipients received were multivisceral, liver-intestinal, or isolated intestinal. All recipients received anti-thymocyte globulin induction followed by maintenance tacrolimus and steroids for approximately 3 years. Graft-versus-host and host-versus-graft alloreactive T cell clones were tracked in the graft, circulation and bone marrow after intestinal transplantation using bulk TCR-beta CDR3 sequencing. To identify alloreactive clones, pre-transplant mixed lymphocyte reaction products were sequenced and compared with unstimulated pre-transplant donor and recipient T cells. The cohort enrolled about two dozen intestinal transplant recipients, one of whom was a retransplant, and a few patients without pretransplant specimens were excluded. A peak of at least 4% donor T cells among recipient peripheral blood mononuclear cells was the definition used for donor T cell macrochimerism. Instead of going to the commercial service, samples from a few later patients were sequenced in-house on an Illumina MiSeq and processed with MiXCR. Beyond this particular receptor, the publication reports: GvH clones were found in recipient bone marrow, and some of the GvH clones appeared earlier in ileal mucosa or blood, which is consistent with an intestinal mucosal origin. The conclusions were limited by the relatively low number and heterogeneity of the intestinal transplant patients. Early after transplant, declines in HvG clones were associated with peak levels of circulating GvH clones. In the allografts of patients with donor T cell macrochimerism, GvH to HvG T cell clonal ratios were high.

V ends up 1 base short and J 3 bases short, with an unmatched junction base count of 3. Counted from cysteine to phenylalanine, this CDR3 has 15 amino acids. Just CDR3 DNA is preserved here, 45 bases in frame from base 1. Sequences SGHRS (CDR1) and YFSETQ (CDR2) are obtained from the germline V gene. A word on this clone: Its antigen is still unknown. Base qualities are not at hand, and no much larger clone is one base apart.

Sample time point, as interpreted from the label and publication: cells obtained before transplantation from donor or recipient. CD3+CD4+ and CD3+CD8+ populations were FACS-sorted from unstimulated pre-transplant donor and recipient cells taken from spleen or lymph nodes. The method behind the library was the immunoSEQ multiplex PCR assay. For most patients, genomic DNA was isolated with the Qiagen DNeasy Blood and Tissue Kit and shipped frozen to Adaptive Biotechnologies for TCR sequencing. For most patients, genomic DNA was subjected to high-throughput TCR-beta CDR3 sequencing by Adaptive Biotechnologies. Per the source publication's procedure: TCR sequencing data were retrieved from Adaptive's ImmunoSEQ software for more than 15 patients, whereas a few other patients were processed with MiXCR and VDJtools. CD4 versus CD8 sorting errors were corrected by removing sequences found in both subsets at a frequency ratio below 5:1. CDR3 nucleotide sequences shared between donor and recipient were removed because their origin could not be assigned. To count as alloreactive, a clone needed at least 2-fold expansion over unstimulated cells and a minimum CFSE-low frequency of 0.002% (template counts) or 0.001% (read counts). A clone was considered mappable if detected in the sequenced pre-transplant spleen, lymph node, or MLR CFSE-low populations of the donor or recipient. Cumulative frequency of alloreactive clones was calculated as a percentage of all sequences weighted by copy number. Not all clones reach the TCRdb copy of this immuneACCESS table, which keeps in-frame sequences only. Checked studies attribute under half of the gap to unresolved V genes and leave the rest unexplained. The V and J calls and the clone size are those of that table, but D and trimming were determined from the DNA. Counted in this sample were about 120,000 clones; around 93% of them appeared once. The ten most abundant clones make up roughly 0.12% of the sample.

The source was unstimulated CD4+ T cells sorted from spleen or lymph node cells, collected before intestinal transplant. The chain joins TRBV5-1 to TRBJ2-7; TRBD2 agrees with 11 junctional bases. The origin of this receptor is a human donor who received an intestinal transplant. The nucleotide sequence reads as follows: TGCGCCAGCAGCTTGCGACTAGCGGGGAGCTACGAGCAGTACTTC. Its product reads: CASSLRLAGSYEQYF.